Described below is a single T cell receptor (beta chain) sequence and its context. Its antigen remains unknown. Only in-frame clones appear in the TCRdb table, and some are missing; sequencing was by immunoSEQ multiplex PCR. The table lists 2 million to 2.5 million clones, 90% to 96% of them singletons. The sample is drawn from a study of shared clonotypes between healthy human individuals. Study-wide points: An effect of sequencing depth on clonotype sharing among donors was expected.

This clonotype was obtained from a man younger than 30 in good health. Sequenced material: naive CD4+ T cells sorted from blood. This sample's subset: CD45RA+ positively selected.

In DNA form, the CDR3 reads TGTGCCAGCAGCTCCGGGAGGGCAGGCACAGATACGCAGTATTTT. The encoded protein is CASSSGRAGTDTQYF. The chain is built from TRBV5-4 and TRBJ2-3, with TRBD2 matching 8 bases. Germline V gene lookup returns CDR1 SGHNT and CDR2 YYREEE (reference sequence). Unmatched junction bases numbered 4, after V lost 3 bases and J lost 1 base. The CDR3 has 15 amino acids.